This TCR beta chain was identified during a study of blood T cell repertoires in COVID-19 (dated by TCRdb to the early 2020s). Background for the entire study: Samples from collaborators originated in the United States, Italy and Spain and spanned both the acute and convalescent phases of COVID-19. The prospective study material was composed of cDNA or gDNA derived from T cells, B-cell-depleted T cells, or PBMCs. Deeply sampled blood TCRbeta repertoires from subjects exposed to, actively infected with, or recovered from COVID-19 were included in the dataset. A freely available public database, intended as a resource for researchers studying the immune response to SARS-CoV-2, is where the repertoires were released. The samples were drawn from the first 160 participants of the ongoing ImmuneRACE study and from 1,254 subjects provided by 6 global collaborators. Sample metadata almost always included a de-identified subject ID, COVID-19 status, age in years and sex. Where HLA class I and class II types were available, the types were taken from metadata supplied by the sample provider, not from assay-based typing. What the study reported, not specific to this receptor: The quantity of clinical and demographic metadata differed by source and by participant and was supplied without curation.

With respect to this clone: The clone's antigen remains unknown. Per-base qualities were not stored, and no clone one base away is much larger.

TCRbeta CDR3 regions were amplified from genomic DNA by means of the immunoSEQ Assay, a bias-controlled multiplex PCR. Concerning the study's data processing: Within the assay, amplification of reference gene primers was used to estimate how many nucleated cells each sample contained. Sequence reads were collapsed and filtered to measure the absolute abundance of every unique TCRbeta CDR3 rearrangement. For each sample, productive Simpson clonality was calculated as the square root of Simpson's diversity index over productive rearrangements. TCRdb obtained this table from immuneACCESS and retained in-frame rearrangements with V and J assigned. These tables miss some clones; where compared with another copy, unresolved V genes account for less than half of the shortfall, and the remainder is unexplained. V and J calls plus clone size are reproduced from that table; the DNA served to infer D and trimming. The sample table lists around 300,000 clones, about 85% of them with a count of one. Jointly, the top ten make up about 3% of the sample.

Enrolling through a virtual design, the prospective study's participants ranged in age from roughly 18 to 89 years and lived across about two dozen United States geographic areas. To assign participants to cohorts, the prospective study relied on clinical history that participants themselves reported in a screening survey and a study questionnaire. ImmuneRACE Cohort 3 recovered participants were defined by two consecutive negative NP/OP PCR tests, healthcare professional clearance, or symptom resolution. Each participant in the prospective study had whole blood, serum and a nasopharyngeal or oropharyngeal swab collected by mobile phlebotomists. Participants in the prospective study had the option to provide additional blood draws and questionnaires over a roughly 2-month period. Before DNA extraction, blood samples from the prospective study were shipped at room temperature or frozen. The TCR was taken from a woman aged 45 to 65 who had recovered from COVID-19. The sample consisted of PBMCs or T cells enriched from blood (not recorded which).

For the CDR3, the sequence is CASATIAGGPSNEQFF. The bases read TGTGCCAGCGCGACCATAGCGGGAGGGCCGAGCAATGAGCAGTTCTTC. The chain was built from TRBV18 and TRBJ2-1, with TRBD2 identical over 11 junction bases. The germline V gene encodes CDR1 KGHSH and CDR2 LQKENI. Its CDR3 holds 16 amino acids, cysteine through phenylalanine. Just CDR3 DNA is preserved here, 48 bases in frame from base 1. Trimming accounts for 8 bases at V and 6 bases at J, while the number of junction bases matched to no gene is 12. The CDR3 plus the reference TRBV18 and TRBJ2-1 genes for the other parts give the full variable domain: NAGVMQNPRHLVRRRGQEARLRCSPMKGHSHVYWYRQLPEEGLKFMVYLQKENIIDESGMPKERFSAEFPKEGPSILRIQQVVRGDSAAYFCASATIAGGPSNEQFFGPGTRLTVL.